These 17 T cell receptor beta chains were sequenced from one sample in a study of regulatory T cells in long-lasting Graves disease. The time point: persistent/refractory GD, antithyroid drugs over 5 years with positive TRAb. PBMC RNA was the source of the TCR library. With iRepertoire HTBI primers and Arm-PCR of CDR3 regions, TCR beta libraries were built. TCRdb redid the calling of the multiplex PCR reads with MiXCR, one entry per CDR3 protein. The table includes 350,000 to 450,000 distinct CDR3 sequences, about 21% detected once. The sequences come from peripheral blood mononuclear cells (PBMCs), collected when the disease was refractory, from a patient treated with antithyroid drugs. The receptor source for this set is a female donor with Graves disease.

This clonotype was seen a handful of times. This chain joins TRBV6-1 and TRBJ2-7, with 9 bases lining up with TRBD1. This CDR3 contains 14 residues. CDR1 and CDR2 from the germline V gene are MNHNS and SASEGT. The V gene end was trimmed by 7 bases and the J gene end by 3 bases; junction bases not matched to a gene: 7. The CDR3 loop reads CASKSGQGYYEQYF. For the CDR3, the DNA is TGTGCCAGCAAATCGGGACAGGGTTACTACGAGCAGTACTTC.

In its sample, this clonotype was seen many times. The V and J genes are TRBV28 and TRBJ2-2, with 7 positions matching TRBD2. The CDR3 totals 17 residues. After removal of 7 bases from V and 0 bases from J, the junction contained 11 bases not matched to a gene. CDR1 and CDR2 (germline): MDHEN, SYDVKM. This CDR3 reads CASNIFPLASNTGELFF. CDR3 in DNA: TGTGCCAGCAACATCTTCCCACTAGCGTCGAACACCGGGGAGCTGTTTTTT.

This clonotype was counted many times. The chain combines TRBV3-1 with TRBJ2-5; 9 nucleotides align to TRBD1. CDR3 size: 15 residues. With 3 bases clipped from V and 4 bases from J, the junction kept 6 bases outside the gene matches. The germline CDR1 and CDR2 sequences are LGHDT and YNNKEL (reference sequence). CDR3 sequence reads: CASSQAGTGRETQYF. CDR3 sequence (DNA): TGTGCCAGCAGCCAGGCCGGGACAGGGAGAGAGACCCAGTACTTC.

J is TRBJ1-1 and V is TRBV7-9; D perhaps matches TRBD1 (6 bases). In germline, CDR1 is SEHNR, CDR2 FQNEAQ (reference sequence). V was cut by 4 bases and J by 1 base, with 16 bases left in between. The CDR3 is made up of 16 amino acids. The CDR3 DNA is TGTGCCAGCAGCTCTCTAGGGGGACAAAGGAACACTGAAGCTTTCTTT. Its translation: CASSSLGGQRNTEAFF.

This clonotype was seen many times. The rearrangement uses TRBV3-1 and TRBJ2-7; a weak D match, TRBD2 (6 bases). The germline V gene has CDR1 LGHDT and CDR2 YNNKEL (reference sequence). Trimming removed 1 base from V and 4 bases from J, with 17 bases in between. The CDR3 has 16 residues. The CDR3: CASSQVTGLSSYEQYF. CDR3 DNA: TGTGCCAGCAGCCAAGTGACGGGACTGTCTTCTTACGAGCAGTACTTC.

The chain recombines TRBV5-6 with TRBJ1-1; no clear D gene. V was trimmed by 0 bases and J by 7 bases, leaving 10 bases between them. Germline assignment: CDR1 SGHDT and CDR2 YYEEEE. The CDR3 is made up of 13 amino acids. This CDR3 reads CASSLGVNDEAFF. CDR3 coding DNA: TGTGCCAGCAGCTTGGGGGTCAACGATGAAGCTTTCTTT.

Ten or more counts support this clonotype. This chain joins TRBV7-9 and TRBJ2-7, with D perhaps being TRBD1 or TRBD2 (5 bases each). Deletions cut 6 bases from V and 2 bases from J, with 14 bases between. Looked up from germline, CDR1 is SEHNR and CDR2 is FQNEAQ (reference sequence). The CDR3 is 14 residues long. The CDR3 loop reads CASRPGTEPYEQYF. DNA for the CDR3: TGTGCCAGCAGACCCGGGACGGAGCCCTACGAGCAGTACTTC.

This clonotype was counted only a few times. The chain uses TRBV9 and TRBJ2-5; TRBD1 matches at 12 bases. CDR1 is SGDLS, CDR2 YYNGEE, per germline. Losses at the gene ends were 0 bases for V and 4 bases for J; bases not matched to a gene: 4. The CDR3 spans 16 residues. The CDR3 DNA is TGTGCCAGCAGCGTAGGGGACAGGGGGCAAGGAGAGACCCAGTACTTC. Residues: CASSVGDRGQGETQYF.

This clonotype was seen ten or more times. The CDR3 is CASSLATGRTEAFF. CDR3 nucleotide sequence: TGTGCCAGCAGCTTAGCCACAGGGCGCACTGAAGCTTTCTTT. This sequence joins TRBV27 and TRBJ1-1, with a weak D call TRBD1 (6 bases). The CDR3 extends over 14 amino acids. Germline CDR1 and CDR2: MNHEY and SMNVEV (reference sequence). V shed 6 bases and J shed 4 bases, with 15 bases lying between them.

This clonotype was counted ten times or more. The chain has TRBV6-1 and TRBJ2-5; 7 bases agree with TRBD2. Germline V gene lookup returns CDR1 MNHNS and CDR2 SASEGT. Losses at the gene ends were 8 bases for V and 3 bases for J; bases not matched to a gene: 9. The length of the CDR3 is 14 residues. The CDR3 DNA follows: TGTGCCAGCGAATGGGGGGGGAAGAAAGAGACCCAGTACTTC. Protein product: CASEWGGKKETQYF.

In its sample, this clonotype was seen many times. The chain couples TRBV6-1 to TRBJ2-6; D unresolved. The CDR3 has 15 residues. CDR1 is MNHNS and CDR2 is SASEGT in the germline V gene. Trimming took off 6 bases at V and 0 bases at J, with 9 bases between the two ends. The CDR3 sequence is CASSPQISGANVLTF. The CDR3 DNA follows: TGTGCCAGCAGCCCCCAGATCTCTGGGGCCAACGTCCTGACTTTC.

The CDR3 nucleotides are TGTGCCAGCAGTACCCCGAGGGGTGGAAATGAGCAGTTCTTC. Encoded protein: CASSTPRGGNEQFF. The chain joins TRBV2 to TRBJ2-1; D assignment may be TRBD1 or TRBD2 (5 bases each). Per the germline V gene, CDR1 is SNHLY and CDR2 is FYNNEI. The ends were cut back, 5 bases at V and 7 bases at J, with 15 bases in the middle. The length of the CDR3 is 14 residues.

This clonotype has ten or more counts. CDR3: CASISLKLGTNTGELFF. CDR3 nucleotide sequence: TGTGCCAGCATTTCCCTCAAACTAGGGACGAACACCGGGGAGCTGTTTTTT. The genes are TRBV6-1 and TRBJ2-2; D possibly corresponds to TRBD2 (5 bases). Germline V gene data show CDR1 as MNHNS and CDR2 as SASEGT. This CDR3 comprises 17 residues. V was shortened by 7 bases and J by 0 bases, with 18 bases between the two germline ends.

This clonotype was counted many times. The CDR3 DNA reads as TGTGCCAGCAGTTCGCCGACAGACTATGGCTACACCTTC. Amino acids: CASSSPTDYGYTF. The chain joins TRBV28 to TRBJ1-2; perhaps TRBD1 as D (5 bases). There are 13 residues in the CDR3. CDR1 MDHEN and CDR2 SYDVKM come from the germline V gene. V dropped 4 bases and J dropped 3 bases, with 9 bases sitting between them.

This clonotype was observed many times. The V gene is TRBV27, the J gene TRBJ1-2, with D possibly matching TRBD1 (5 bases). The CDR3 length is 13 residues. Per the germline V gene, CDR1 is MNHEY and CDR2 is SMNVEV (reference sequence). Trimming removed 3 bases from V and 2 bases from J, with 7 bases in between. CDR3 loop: CASSFGANYGYTF. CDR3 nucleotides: TGTGCCAGCAGTTTCGGGGCAAACTATGGCTACACCTTC.

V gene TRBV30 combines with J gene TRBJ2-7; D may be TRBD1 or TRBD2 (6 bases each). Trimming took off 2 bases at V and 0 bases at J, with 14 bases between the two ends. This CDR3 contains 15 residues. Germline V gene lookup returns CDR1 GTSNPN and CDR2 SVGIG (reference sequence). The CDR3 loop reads CAWSRGRVGSYEQYF. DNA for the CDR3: TGTGCCTGGAGTCGGGGGCGGGTGGGCTCCTACGAGCAGTACTTC.

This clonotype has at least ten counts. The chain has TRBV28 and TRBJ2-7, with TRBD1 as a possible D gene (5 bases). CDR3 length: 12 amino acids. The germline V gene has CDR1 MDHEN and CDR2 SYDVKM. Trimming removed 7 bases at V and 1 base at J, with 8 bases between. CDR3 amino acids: CASKTGSYEQYF. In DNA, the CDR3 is TGTGCCAGCAAAACAGGTTCCTACGAGCAGTACTTC.